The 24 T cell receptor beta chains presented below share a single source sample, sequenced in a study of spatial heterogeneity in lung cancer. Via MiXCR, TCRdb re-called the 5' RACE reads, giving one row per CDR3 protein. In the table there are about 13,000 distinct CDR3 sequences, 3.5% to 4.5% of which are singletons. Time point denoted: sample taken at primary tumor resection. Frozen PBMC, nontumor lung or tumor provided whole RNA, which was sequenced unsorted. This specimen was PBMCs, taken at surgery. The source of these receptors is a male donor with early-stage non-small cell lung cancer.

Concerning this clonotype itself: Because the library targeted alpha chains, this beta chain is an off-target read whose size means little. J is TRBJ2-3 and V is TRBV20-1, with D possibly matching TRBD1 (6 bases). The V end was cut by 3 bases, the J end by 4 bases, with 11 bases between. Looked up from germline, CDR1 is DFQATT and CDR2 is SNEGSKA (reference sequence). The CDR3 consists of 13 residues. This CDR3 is CSASTPGADTQYF. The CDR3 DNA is TGCAGTGCTAGTACCCCAGGGGCAGATACGCAGTATTTT.

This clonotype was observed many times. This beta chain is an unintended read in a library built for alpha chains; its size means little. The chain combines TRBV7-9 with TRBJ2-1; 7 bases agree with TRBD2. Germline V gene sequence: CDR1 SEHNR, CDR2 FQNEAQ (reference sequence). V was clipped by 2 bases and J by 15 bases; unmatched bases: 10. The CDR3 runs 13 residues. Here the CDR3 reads CASSLLAAEDRFF. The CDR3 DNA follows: TGTGCCAGCAGCTTACTAGCGGCTGAGGATCGGTTCTTC.

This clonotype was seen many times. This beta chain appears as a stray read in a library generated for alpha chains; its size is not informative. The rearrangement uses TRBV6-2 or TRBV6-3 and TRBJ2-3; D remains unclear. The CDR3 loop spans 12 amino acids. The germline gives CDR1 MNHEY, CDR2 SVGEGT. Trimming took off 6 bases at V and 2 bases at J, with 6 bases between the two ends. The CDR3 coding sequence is TGTGCCAGCAGCTCGGACACAGATACGCAGTATTTT. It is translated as CASSSDTDTQYF.

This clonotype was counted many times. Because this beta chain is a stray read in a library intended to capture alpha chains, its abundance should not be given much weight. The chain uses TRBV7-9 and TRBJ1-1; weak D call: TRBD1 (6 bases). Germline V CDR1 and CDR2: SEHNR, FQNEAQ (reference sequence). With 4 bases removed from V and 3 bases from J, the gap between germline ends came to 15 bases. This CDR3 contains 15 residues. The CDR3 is CASSSSGRGYTEAFF. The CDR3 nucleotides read TGTGCCAGCAGCTCCAGCGGGAGGGGGTACACTGAAGCTTTCTTT.

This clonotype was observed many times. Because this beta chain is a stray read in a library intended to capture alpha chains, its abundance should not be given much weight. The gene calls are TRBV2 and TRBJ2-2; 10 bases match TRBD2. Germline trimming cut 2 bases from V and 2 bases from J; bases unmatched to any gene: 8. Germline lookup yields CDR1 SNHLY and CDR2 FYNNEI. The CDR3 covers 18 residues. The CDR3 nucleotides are TGTGCCAGCAGTGAACGAGCTAGCGGGAGAATAAACACCGGGGAGCTGTTTTTT. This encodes CASSERASGRINTGELFF. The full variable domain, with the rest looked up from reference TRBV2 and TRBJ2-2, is EPEVTQTPSHQVTQMGQEVILRCVPISNHLYFYWYRQILGQKVEFLVSFYNNEISEKSEIFDDQFSVERPDGSNFTLKIRSTKLEDSAMYFCASSERASGRINTGELFFGEGSRLTVL.

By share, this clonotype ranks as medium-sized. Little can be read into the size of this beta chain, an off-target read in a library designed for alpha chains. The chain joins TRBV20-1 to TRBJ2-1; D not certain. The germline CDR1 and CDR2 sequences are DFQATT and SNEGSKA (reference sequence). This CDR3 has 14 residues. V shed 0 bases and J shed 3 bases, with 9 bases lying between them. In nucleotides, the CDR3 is TGCAGTGCTAGAGATCGTTCCCACTACAATGAGCAGTTCTTC. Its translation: CSARDRSHYNEQFF.

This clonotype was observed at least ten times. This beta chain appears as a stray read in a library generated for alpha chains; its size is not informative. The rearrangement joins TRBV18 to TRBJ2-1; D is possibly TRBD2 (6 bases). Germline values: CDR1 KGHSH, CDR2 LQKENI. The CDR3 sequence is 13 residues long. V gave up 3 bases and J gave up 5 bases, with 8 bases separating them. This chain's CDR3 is CASSPSGDNEQFF. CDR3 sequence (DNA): TGTGCCAGCTCACCCTCGGGGGACAATGAGCAGTTCTTC.

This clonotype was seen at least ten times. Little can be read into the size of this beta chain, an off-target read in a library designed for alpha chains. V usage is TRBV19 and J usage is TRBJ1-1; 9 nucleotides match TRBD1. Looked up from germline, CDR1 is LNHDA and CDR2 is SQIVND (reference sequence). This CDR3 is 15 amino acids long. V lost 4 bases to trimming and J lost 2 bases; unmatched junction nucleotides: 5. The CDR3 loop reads CASSTVQGANTEAFF. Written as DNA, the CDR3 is TGTGCCAGTAGTACCGTACAGGGGGCAAACACTGAAGCTTTCTTT.

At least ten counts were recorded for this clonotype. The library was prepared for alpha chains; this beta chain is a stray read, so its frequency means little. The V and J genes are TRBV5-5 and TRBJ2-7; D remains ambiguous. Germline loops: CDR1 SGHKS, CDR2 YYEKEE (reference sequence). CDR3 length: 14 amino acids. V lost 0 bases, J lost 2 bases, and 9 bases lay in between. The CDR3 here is CASSLVRSTYEQYF. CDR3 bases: TGTGCCAGCAGCTTGGTACGGAGCACCTACGAGCAGTACTTC.

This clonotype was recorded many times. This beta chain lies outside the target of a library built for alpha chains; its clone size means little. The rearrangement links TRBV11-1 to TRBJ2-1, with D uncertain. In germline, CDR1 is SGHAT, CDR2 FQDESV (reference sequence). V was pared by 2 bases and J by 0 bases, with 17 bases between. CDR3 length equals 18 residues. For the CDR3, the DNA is TGTGCCAGCAGCTTAAGAGCTGCTGGAGTGGACTCCTACAATGAGCAGTTCTTC. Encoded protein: CASSLRAAGVDSYNEQFF.

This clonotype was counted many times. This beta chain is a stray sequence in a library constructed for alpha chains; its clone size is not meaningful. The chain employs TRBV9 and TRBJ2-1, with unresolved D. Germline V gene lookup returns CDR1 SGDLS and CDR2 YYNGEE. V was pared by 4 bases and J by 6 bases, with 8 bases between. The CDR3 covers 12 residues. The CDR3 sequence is CASSTRPNEQFF. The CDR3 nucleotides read TGTGCCAGCAGCACCCGCCCCAATGAGCAGTTCTTC. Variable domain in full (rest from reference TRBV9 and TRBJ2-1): DSGVTQTPKHLITATGQRVTLRCSPRSGDLSVYWYQQSLDQGLQFLIQYYNGEERAKGNILERFSAQQFPDLHSELNLSSLELGDSALYFCASSTRPNEQFFGPGTRLTVL.

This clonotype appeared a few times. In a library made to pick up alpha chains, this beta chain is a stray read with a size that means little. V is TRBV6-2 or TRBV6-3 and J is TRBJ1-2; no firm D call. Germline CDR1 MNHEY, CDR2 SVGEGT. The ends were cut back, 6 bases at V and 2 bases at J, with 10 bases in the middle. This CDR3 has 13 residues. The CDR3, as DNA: TGTGCCAGCAGCGAGTCAGGAAACTATGGCTACACCTTC. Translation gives CASSESGNYGYTF.

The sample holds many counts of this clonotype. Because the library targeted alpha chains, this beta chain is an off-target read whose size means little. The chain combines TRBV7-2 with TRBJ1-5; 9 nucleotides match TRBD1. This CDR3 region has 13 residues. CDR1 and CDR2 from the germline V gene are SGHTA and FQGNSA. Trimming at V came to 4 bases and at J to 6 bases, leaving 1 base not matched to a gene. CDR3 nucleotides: TGTGCCAGCAGCTGGGACAGGGCTCAGCCCCAGCATTTT. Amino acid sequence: CASSWDRAQPQHF.

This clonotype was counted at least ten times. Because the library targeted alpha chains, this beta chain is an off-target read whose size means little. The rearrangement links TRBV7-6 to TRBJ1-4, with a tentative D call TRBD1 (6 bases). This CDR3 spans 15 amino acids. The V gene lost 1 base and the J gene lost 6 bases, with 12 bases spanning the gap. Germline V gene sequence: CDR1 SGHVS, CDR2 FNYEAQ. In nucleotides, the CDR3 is TGTGCCAGCAGCTTAGAGGGGGGCTGGGATGAAAAACTGTTTTTT. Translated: CASSLEGGWDEKLFF.

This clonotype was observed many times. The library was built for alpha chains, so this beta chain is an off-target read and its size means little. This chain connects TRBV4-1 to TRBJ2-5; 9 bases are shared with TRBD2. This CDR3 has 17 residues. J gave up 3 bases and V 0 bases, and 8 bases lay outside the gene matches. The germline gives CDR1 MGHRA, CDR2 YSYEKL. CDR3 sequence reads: CASSQEAGGGNEETQYF. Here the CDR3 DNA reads TGCGCCAGCAGCCAAGAAGCGGGAGGTGGAAATGAAGAGACCCAGTACTTC.

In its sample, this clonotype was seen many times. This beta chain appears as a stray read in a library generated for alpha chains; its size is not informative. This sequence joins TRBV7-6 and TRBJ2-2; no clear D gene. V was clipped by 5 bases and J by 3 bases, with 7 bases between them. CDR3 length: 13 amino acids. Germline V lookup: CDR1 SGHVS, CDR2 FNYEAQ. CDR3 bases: TGTGCCAGCAGCCAACGCGACACCGGGGAGCTGTTTTTT. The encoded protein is CASSQRDTGELFF.

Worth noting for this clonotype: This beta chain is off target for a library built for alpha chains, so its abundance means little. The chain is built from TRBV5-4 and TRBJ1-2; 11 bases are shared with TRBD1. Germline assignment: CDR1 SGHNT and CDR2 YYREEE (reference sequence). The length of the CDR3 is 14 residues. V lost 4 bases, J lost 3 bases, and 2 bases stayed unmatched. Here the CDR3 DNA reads TGTGCCAGCAGCCCGGGACAGGGGGACTATGGCTACACCTTC. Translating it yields CASSPGQGDYGYTF.

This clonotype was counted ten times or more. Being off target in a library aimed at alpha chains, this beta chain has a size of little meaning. The CDR3 nucleotides read TGCAGCGTTGTCACGGTGAACACCGGGGAGCTGTTTTTT. Protein: CSVVTVNTGELFF. The genes are TRBV29-1 and TRBJ2-2; D not resolved. The V gene's germline CDR1 is SQVTM and CDR2 ANQGSEA. The CDR3 is 13 amino acids. V lost 4 bases to trimming and J lost 1 base, with 7 bases between them.

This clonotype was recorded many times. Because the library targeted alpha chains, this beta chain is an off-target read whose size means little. The CDR3 DNA reads as TGCAGTGCTTTGTCTAATGAAAAACTGTTTTTT. Protein sequence: CSALSNEKLFF. The chain combines TRBV20-1 with TRBJ1-4; D ambiguous. The germline V gene has CDR1 DFQATT and CDR2 SNEGSKA (reference sequence). V lost 5 bases to trimming and J lost 3 bases, with 4 bases between them. The CDR3 is 11 residues long.

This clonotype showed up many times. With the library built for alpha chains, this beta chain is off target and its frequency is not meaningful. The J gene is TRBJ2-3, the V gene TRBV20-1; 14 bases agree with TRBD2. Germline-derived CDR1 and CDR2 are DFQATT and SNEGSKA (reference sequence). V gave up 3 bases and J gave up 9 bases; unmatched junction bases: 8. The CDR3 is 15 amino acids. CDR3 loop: CSASETSGRAGTQYF. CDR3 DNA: TGCAGTGCTAGCGAGACTAGCGGGAGGGCCGGAACGCAGTATTTT.

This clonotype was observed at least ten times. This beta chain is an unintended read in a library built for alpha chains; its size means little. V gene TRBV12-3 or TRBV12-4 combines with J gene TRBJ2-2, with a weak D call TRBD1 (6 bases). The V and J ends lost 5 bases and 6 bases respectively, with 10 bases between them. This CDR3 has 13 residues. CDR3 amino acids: CASSRDRPGELFF. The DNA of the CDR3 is TGTGCCAGCAGTCGCGACAGGCCCGGGGAGCTGTTTTTT.

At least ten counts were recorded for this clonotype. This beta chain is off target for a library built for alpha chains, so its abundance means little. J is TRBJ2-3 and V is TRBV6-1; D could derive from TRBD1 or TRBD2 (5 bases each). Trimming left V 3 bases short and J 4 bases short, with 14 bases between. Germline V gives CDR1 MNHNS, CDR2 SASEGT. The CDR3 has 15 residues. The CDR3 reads CASSDPGSVADTQYF. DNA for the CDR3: TGTGCCAGCAGTGACCCAGGGAGTGTAGCAGATACGCAGTATTTT.

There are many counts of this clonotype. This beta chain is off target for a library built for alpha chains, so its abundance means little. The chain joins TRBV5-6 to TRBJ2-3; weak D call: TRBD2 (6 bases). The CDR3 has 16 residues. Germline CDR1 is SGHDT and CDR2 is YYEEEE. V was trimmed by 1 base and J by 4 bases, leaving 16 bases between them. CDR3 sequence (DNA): TGTGCCAGCAGCTTGTTGACCGGGAGCGGCCCAGATACGCAGTATTTT. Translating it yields CASSLLTGSGPDTQYF. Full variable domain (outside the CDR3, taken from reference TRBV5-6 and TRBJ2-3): DAGVTQSPTHLIKTRGQQVTLRCSPKSGHDTVSWYQQALGQGPQFIFQYYEEEERQRGNFPDRFSGHQFPNYSSELNVNALLLGDSALYLCASSLLTGSGPDTQYFGPGTRLTVL.

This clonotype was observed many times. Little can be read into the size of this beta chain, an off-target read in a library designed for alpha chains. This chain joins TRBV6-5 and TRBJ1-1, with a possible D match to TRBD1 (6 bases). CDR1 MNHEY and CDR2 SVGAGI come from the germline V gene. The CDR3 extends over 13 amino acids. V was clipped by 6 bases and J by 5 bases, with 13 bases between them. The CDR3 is CASRISGVTEAFF. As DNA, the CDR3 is TGTGCCAGCAGAATTTCAGGGGTTACTGAAGCTTTCTTT.